This TCR beta chain emerged from a study of blood T cell repertoires in COVID-19. Study background: Acute and convalescent COVID-19 samples came from the United States, Italy and Spain.

Participants, 18 to 89 years old, spanned around 25 US areas. In Cohort 3, a recovered donor had either two negative PCRs, clearance, or symptom resolution. With 3 bases clipped from V and 2 bases from J, the junction kept 10 bases outside the gene matches. In germline, CDR1 is PRHDT, CDR2 FYEKMQ (reference sequence). CDR3 size: 17 residues. Source study methods: Quantification of nucleated cells was approximated via reference gene primer amplification. Using immunoSEQ multiplex PCR, the repertoire was profiled, and TCRdb retains in-frame clones only, with some absent. The DNA gave D and trimming, while V, J and clone size come from that table. Of about 460,000 clones detected, approximately 86% appear once; the ten largest clones hold 8% to 9.5%.

V and J are TRBV13 and TRBJ2-3, with TRBD2 matching 8 bases. The source material was PBMCs or T cells enriched from blood (not recorded which). This receptor was taken from a woman aged 55 to 70 who had recovered from COVID-19. The DNA for the CDR3 is TGTGCCAGCAGCTTGGAGGTAGCGGGGACGGACACAGATACGCAGTATTTT. It encodes CASSLEVAGTDTDTQYF. Full variable domain (missing parts from reference TRBV13 and TRBJ2-3): AAGVIQSPRHLIKEKRETATLKCYPIPRHDTVYWYQQGPGQDPQFLISFYEKMQSDKGSIPDRFSAQQFSDYHSELNMSSLELGDSALYFCASSLEVAGTDTDTQYFGPGTRLTVL.